This TCR beta chain comes out of a study of T cell responses to AZD1222 COVID-19 vaccine. Turning to the study itself: Both about-4-week and about-12-week second-dose recipients were combined. Study-wide findings and caveats: CD4 TCRs linked to vaccination spanned spike, dominating at 160-218 and 743-854.

This clone has just one count. What it binds is not known. Germline assignment: CDR1 SGHTA and CDR2 FQGTGA. The length of the CDR3 is 13 residues. The V and J ends lost 5 bases and 6 bases respectively, with 10 bases between them. Some clones are missing from TCRdb's copy, which holds only in-frame ones; the method was immunoSEQ multiplex PCR. The sample consists of more than 95,000 clones, about nine tenths of them appearing once. The origin of this receptor is an adult in good health. The material sequenced was peripheral blood, taken on day 0 of AZD1222 vaccination. The rearrangement uses TRBV7-3 and TRBJ2-2; D perhaps matches TRBD2 (7 bases). The CDR3 protein is CASSTGGAGELFF. In DNA form, the CDR3 reads TGTGCCAGCAGCACGGGGGGCGCCGGGGAGCTGTTTTTT.